A selection of T cell receptor beta chains follows, all from one sample in a study of shared clonotypes between healthy human individuals. The assay was immunoSEQ multiplex PCR, and TCRdb's table has in-frame clones only and misses some. The table has some 100,000 clones, around 68% seen once. The specimen sequenced was memory CD8+ T cells sorted from blood. These receptors were obtained from a woman between 25 and 40 years old in good health. Each CDR3 is given with its conserved first and last residue. The D gene is left open where the match is weak. Only part of the rows carry a size: once, few, many, or a class if the clone is expanded.

v_gene	d_gene	abundance	j_gene	CDR3nt	CDR3aa
TRBV4-2	-	-	TRBJ2-3	TGTGCCAGCAGCCAAGAAGTCGGAGGGGGAGGGCGGTATGATACGCAGTATTTT	CASSQEVGGGGRYDTQYF
TRBV2	TRBD1	-	TRBJ1-5	TGTGCCAGCAGTCTACAGGGGTATCAGCCCCAGCATTTT	CASSLQGYQPQHF
TRBV19	-	-	TRBJ2-2	TGTGCCAGTAGCACCGGGTCACCAAACACCGGGGAGCTGTTTTTT	CASSTGSPNTGELFF
TRBV28	TRBD2	many	TRBJ2-1	TGTGCCAGCAGTCCGAGGACTAGGAGCAATGAGCAGTTCTTC	CASSPRTRSNEQFF
TRBV7-6	TRBD1	many	TRBJ1-3	TGTGCCAGCAGCTCTCTTGGACAGGACTCTGGAAACACCATATATTTT	CASSSLGQDSGNTIYF
TRBV2	TRBD2	-	TRBJ2-1	TGTGCCAGCACCTTTTTAGCGGGAGAAGAGGATGAGCAGTTCTTC	CASTFLAGEEDEQFF
TRBV9	-	-	TRBJ2-1	TGTGCCAGCAGCTCACGGGACCCGTACAATGAGCAGTTCTTC	CASSSRDPYNEQFF
TRBV14	TRBD2	-	TRBJ2-1	TGTGCCAGCAGCCACGGAGAGAGCGGGAGGGTCGGTGAGCAGTTCTTC	CASSHGESGRVGEQFF
TRBV6-5	TRBD2	few	TRBJ2-1	TGTGCCAGCAGTTCTCTAGCGGGAGGGCCCGATGAGCAGTTCTTC	CASSSLAGGPDEQFF
TRBV4-1	-	few	TRBJ2-1	TGCGCCAGCAGCGGGACCAACTCCTACAATGAGCAGTTCTTC	CASSGTNSYNEQFF
TRBV6-5	-	-	TRBJ2-4	TGTGCCAGCGGCGGAACCAAAAACATTCAGTACTTC	CASGGTKNIQYF
TRBV9	-	-	TRBJ1-1	TGTGCCAGCAGCGTAGTCCAGGGGATGAACACTGAAGCTTTCTTT	CASSVVQGMNTEAFF
TRBV5-4	-	-	TRBJ2-7	TGTGCCAGCAGCTTGGGTCCGCCGCGGGGGCACCGCCTTCCCCCCTACGAGCAGTACTTC	CASSLGPPRGHRLPPYEQYF
TRBV6-4	TRBD2	few	TRBJ2-3	TGTGCCAGCAGTGTCCTTCCTAGCGGATCAACAGATACGCAGTATTTT	CASSVLPSGSTDTQYF
TRBV10-1	-	many	TRBJ2-2	TGCGCCAGCAGTGACGGGGACGCCGGGGAGCTGTTTTTT	CASSDGDAGELFF
TRBV15	TRBD1	-	TRBJ2-2	TGTGCCACCCAGCCAGGGGGCACCGGGGAGCTGTTTTTT	CATQPGGTGELFF
TRBV18	-	-	TRBJ1-2	TGTGCCAGCTCACTTCTACAGGCCTCCTATGGCTACACCTTC	CASSLLQASYGYTF
TRBV2	-	-	TRBJ2-7	TGTGCCAGCAGTGAAGGGCGGGCCTACGAGCAGTACTTC	CASSEGRAYEQYF
TRBV27	TRBD1	-	TRBJ1-1	TGTGCCAGCAGTCCGGGGACAGCTAACACTGAAGCTTTCTTT	CASSPGTANTEAFF
TRBV19	TRBD1	-	TRBJ1-2	TGTGCCAGTAGTACTCTGACAGGGGGCCTGGAGGGCTACACCTTC	CASSTLTGGLEGYTF
TRBV11-2	-	many	TRBJ1-2	TGTGCCAGCAGCTTAGGGGATTATGGCTACACCTTC	CASSLGDYGYTF
TRBV6-1	TRBD2	many	TRBJ2-2	TGTGCCAGCAGTGGACTAGCGGGAGGGCCCGGGGAGCTGTTTTTT	CASSGLAGGPGELFF
TRBV6-1	-	-	TRBJ2-1	TGTGCCAGCAGGACGTTGGGGAATGAGCAGTTCTTC	CASRTLGNEQFF
TRBV11-2	-	-	TRBJ1-1	TGTGCCAGCAGCTTGACGGCGGCGGCTGAAGCTTTCTTT	CASSLTAAAEAFF
TRBV7-9	TRBD2	-	TRBJ2-3	TGTGCCAGCAGTTCAGGTCAGAGCGGGAGCTTGACAGATACGCAGTATTTT	CASSSGQSGSLTDTQYF
TRBV7-9	-	-	TRBJ1-2	TGTGCCAGCAGCTTCCACGAAAACTATGGCTACACCTTC	CASSFHENYGYTF
TRBV9	TRBD2	many	TRBJ2-7	TGTGCCAGCAGCGTGGGGACTAGCGTCGACGAGCAGTACTTC	CASSVGTSVDEQYF
TRBV19	TRBD1	-	TRBJ1-2	TGTGCCAGTTCCGACAGGGGAGGGAGAGGCTACACCTTC	CASSDRGGRGYTF
TRBV5-1	TRBD2	-	TRBJ2-2	TGCGCCATTCGGGAGGGTCCGAACACCGGGGAGCTGTTTTTT	CAIREGPNTGELFF
TRBV27	-	many	TRBJ2-7	TGTGCCAGCAGTCGGGCACAAGGACCAACCTACGAGCAGTACTTC	CASSRAQGPTYEQYF
TRBV19	-	-	TRBJ2-1	TGTGCCAGTAGTCCTAGGAGCGGGTTTTACAATGAGCAGTTCTTC	CASSPRSGFYNEQFF
TRBV28	-	-	TRBJ2-5	TGTGCCAGCACTCAGGGACCCCAAGAGACCCAGTACTTC	CASTQGPQETQYF
TRBV27	TRBD2	few	TRBJ2-7	TGTGCCAGCAGTTCCCTCCTCCCCCTGAACACCGGGGGGGAGCAGTACTTC	CASSSLLPLNTGGEQYF
TRBV27	-	-	TRBJ1-2	TGTGCCAGCAGTTTTGGGGCCAGGGAGGCCTATGGCTACACCTTC	CASSFGAREAYGYTF
TRBV5-1	-	many	TRBJ2-7	TGCGCCAGCAGCTTGGCAGGGGAGGAGCAGTACTTC	CASSLAGEEQYF
TRBV19	-	-	TRBJ1-4	TGTGCCAGTCGGCGACAGCAAGGTGAAAAACTGTTTTTT	CASRRQQGEKLFF
TRBV6-1	-	few	TRBJ1-1	TGTGCCAGCAGTGAATCTCAGGGAGGTCTTGAAGCTTTCTTT	CASSESQGGLEAFF
TRBV19	-	-	TRBJ2-1	TGTGCCAGTAGTAGCGCAGGGTACCCAGATGAGCAGTTCTTC	CASSSAGYPDEQFF
TRBV2	TRBD2	-	TRBJ2-6	TGTGCCAGCAGCCGGGAGGCGGGCACTGGGGCCAACGTCCTGACTTTC	CASSREAGTGANVLTF
TRBV13	-	once	TRBJ2-1	TGTGCCAGCAGCGGCTTCTTGAGGACGGAGACTAGCTCCTACAATGAGCAGTTCTTC	CASSGFLRTETSSYNEQFF
TRBV28	-	-	TRBJ2-7	TGTGCCAGCAGTTTTTCGAGGAGACTACTCTACGAGCAGTACTTC	CASSFSRRLLYEQYF
TRBV19	-	-	TRBJ2-1	TGTGCCAGTAGTATTTGGGCGGGGTGGAATGAGCAGTTCTTC	CASSIWAGWNEQFF
TRBV4-2	-	many	TRBJ2-7	TGTGCCAGCAGCCAAGATGGGACCGCCGCCTCCTACGAGCAGTACTTC	CASSQDGTAASYEQYF
TRBV2	-	-	TRBJ2-7	TGTGCCAGCACCCAGGGACACAGAGCCTACGAGCAGTACTTC	CASTQGHRAYEQYF
TRBV28	-	-	TRBJ1-1	TGTGCCAGCAGTCTGGGACTGGGAGCTTTCTTT	CASSLGLGAFF
TRBV4-1	-	-	TRBJ2-7	TGCGCCAGCAGCAAAGTGACCGGGACGGATGACTACGAGCAGTACTTC	CASSKVTGTDDYEQYF